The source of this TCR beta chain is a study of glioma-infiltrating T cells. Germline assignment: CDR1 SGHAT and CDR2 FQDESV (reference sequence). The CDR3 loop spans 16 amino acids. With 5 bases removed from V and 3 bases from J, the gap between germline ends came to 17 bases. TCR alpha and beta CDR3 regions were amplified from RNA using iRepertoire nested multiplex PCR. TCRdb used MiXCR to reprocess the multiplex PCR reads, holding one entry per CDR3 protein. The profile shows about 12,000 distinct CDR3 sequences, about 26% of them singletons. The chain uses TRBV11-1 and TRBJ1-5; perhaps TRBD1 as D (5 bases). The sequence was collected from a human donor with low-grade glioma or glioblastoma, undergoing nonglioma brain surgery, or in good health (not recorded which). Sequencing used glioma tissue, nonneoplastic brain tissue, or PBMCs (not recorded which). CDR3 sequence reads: CASSEKVGTLNQPQHF. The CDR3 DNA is TGTGCCAGCAGCGAGAAAGTAGGGACTCTCAATCAGCCCCAGCATTTT. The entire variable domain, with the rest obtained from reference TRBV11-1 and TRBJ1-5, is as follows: EAEVAQSPRYKITEKSQAVAFWCDPISGHATLYWYRQILGQGPELLVQFQDESVVDDSQLPKDRFSAERLKGVDSTLKIQPAELGDSAMYLCASSEKVGTLNQPQHFGDGTRLSIL.